This TCR beta chain was captured in a study of tumor-infiltrating lymphocytes in primary liver carcinoma. Study summary: Male and female patients aged 30 to 69 years made up the cohort. The study's findings and limits: Blood fell significantly below tumors in its top-250-clone fraction (p = 0.039).

On this clonotype itself: The antigen remains undetermined. Lacking the conserved final phenylalanine or tryptophan, this CDR3 likely reflects a read error.

There are 15 residues in the CDR3. The germline V gene encodes CDR1 ENHRY and CDR2 SYGVKD. Trimming cost V 0 bases and J 3 bases, with 11 bases left between them. Joint extraction of RNA and DNA used roughly 19-31 mg of bulk tissue that was unsorted. Reverse transcription of roughly 470 ng total RNA with a constant-region primer produced TCR beta cDNA. Slightly modified ARM-PCR served as the procedure for the TCR beta libraries. These libraries came from three rounds of nested multiplex PCR. The first two PCR rounds used TRBV1-TRBV30 primers with a Cbeta primer, approximately 9 cycles each. Using its own MiXCR run on the multiplex PCR reads, TCRdb lists one record per CDR3 protein. The table shows about 20,000 distinct CDR3 sequences, with 70% to 90% occurring only once.

Sequencing input: liver tumor tissue from sampling region 2. Subset meaning: tumor region T2, inferior pole. The origin of this receptor is a woman aged 30 to 39 with primary liver carcinoma and hepatitis B virus infection. This rearrangement joins TRBV10-3 to TRBJ2-5; possible D gene TRBD2, 5 bases. The CDR3 coding sequence is TGTGCCATCAGTGAGTCGGCTACTAGAGAAGAGACCCAGTACTAC. The encoded protein is CAISESATREETQYY.